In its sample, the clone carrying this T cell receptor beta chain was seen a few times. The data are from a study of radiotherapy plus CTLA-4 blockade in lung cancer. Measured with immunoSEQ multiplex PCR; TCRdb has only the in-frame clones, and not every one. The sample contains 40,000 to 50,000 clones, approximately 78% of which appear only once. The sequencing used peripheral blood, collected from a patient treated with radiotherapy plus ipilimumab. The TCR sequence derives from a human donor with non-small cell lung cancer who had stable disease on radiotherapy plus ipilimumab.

The CDR3 here is CASSPARAKNIQYF. The CDR3 bases are TGTGCCAGCAGCCCCGCGAGGGCCAAAAACATTCAGTACTTC. The genes are TRBV28 and TRBJ2-4; D gene uncertain. V was clipped by 6 bases and J by 1 base, with 10 bases between them. The CDR3 is 14 residues long. The germline V gene encodes CDR1 MDHEN and CDR2 SYDVKM.